This TCR beta chain is from a study of T-cell reconstitution after alpha-beta-depleted transplantation in children (dated by TCRdb to 2016 to 2017). Regarding the research as a whole: Using TCR repertoire profiling, the study followed T-cell immune reconstitution in a quantitative way in children after TCRalphabeta/CD19-depleted allogeneic hematopoietic cell transplantation. The paper as a whole reports these results and caveats: Apparently early alphabetaT-cell count recovery about two months after transplant reportedly relied on only several hundred rapidly expanded clones derived from non-depleted graft cells. In some patients, the high TCRbeta diversity seen at day 60 was put down to recipient T cells and intrathymic progenitors that had survived conditioning. Over subsequent months, a decline in hyperexpanded clone frequencies was noted, and after one year, T-cell counts and TCRbeta diversity were mostly ascribed to newly produced T cells.

The CDR3 is 15 residues long, ends included. This clonotype was seen ten or more times. It has no known antigen specificity. This CDR3 is missing its conserved last phenylalanine or tryptophan, likely due to a read error. Because the CDR3's place on the DNA is in doubt, the DNA is left out and the CDR3 is given as listed by TCRdb. The protocol used for the library was PCR. Sequencing was performed on an Illumina HiSeq 2500. TCR libraries were prepared with molecular barcoding, using unique molecular identifiers to normalize TCRbeta repertoire quantification. TCRdb cleaned the public reads at Q25 with fastp, built clones with MiXCR and kept in-frame beta chains. Each CDR3 protein gets just one entry, which takes the most common genes and DNA from the rows behind it. The sample table records almost 600,000 distinct CDR3 sequences; 25% to 30% of these occur just once. Under 45% of the sample is taken by the ten largest.

In light of the paper, this sample's treatment or condition label describes: allogeneic hematopoietic cell transplantation with graft depleted of TCRalphabeta T cells and CD19 B cells. The transplant recipients were children given TCRalphabeta/CD19-depleted allogeneic hematopoietic cell grafts. This receptor chain uses TRBV12-3 or TRBV12-4 and TRBJ2-5. The starting material was PBMCs, obtained before TCRalphabeta/CD19-depleted stem cell transplant. The TCR comes from a boy younger than two with Wiskott-Aldrich syndrome, due to receive a stem cell transplant. The CDR3 protein sequence reads: CASSSSGESYQETQY.